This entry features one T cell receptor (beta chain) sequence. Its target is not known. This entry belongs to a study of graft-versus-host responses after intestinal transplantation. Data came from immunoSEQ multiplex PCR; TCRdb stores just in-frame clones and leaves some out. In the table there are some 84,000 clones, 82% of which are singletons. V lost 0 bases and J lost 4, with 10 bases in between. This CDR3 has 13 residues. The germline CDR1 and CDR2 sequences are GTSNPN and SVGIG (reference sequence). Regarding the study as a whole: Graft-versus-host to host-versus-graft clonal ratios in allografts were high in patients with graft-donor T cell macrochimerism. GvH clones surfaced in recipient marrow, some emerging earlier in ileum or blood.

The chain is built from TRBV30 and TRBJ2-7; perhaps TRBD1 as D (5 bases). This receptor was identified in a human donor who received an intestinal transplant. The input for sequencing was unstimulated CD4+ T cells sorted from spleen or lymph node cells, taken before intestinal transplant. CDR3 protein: CAWSVAGPYEQYF. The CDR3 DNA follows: TGTGCCTGGAGTGTGGCAGGGCCTTACGAGCAGTACTTC.